Listed below are T cell receptor beta chains from one sample, sequenced in a study of identifying expanded T cells in peripheral blood. Some clones are missing from TCRdb's copy, which holds only in-frame ones; the method was immunoSEQ multiplex PCR. The sample includes roughly 130,000 clones, about 86% seen only once; the top ten take approximately 8.9%. Sequencing used blood. The receptors were gathered from a person between 18 and 75 years old in good health. Each CDR3 is given with its conserved first and last residue. The D gene is left open where the match is weak. Rows may omit the clone size; those that give it use once, few, many or a size class.

V gene	clone size	J gene	D gene	CDR3 DNA	CDR3 protein
TRBV6-5	NA	TRBJ2-1	TRBD2	TGTGCCAGCAGTACTAGACTAGCGGAGTACAATGAGCAGTTCTTC	CASSTRLAEYNEQFF
TRBV5-1	NA	TRBJ2-3	NA	TGCGCCAGCGGCCTGGCGCCAGATACGCAGTATTTT	CASGLAPDTQYF
TRBV7-2	NA	TRBJ1-2	NA	TGTGCCAGCAGCTTAGGGGGGGCAGTCTATGGCTACACCTTC	CASSLGGAVYGYTF
TRBV19	NA	TRBJ1-3	NA	TGTGCCAGTAGTACAGCCAGGGTTTACTCTGGAAACACCATATATTTT	CASSTARVYSGNTIYF
TRBV7-2	NA	TRBJ2-1	NA	TGTGCCAGCAGCGATTATAATTACAATGAGCAGTTCTTC	CASSDYNYNEQFF
TRBV27	few	TRBJ1-2	NA	TGTGCCAGCAGTCCCTCCACAGGCCCGAGGAACTATGGCTACACCTTC	CASSPSTGPRNYGYTF
TRBV5-1	NA	TRBJ1-4	NA	TGCGCCAGCAGCTTGGCCGGGCCAGTATCCTCTAATGAAAAACTGTTTTTT	CASSLAGPVSSNEKLFF
TRBV11-3	NA	TRBJ1-1	NA	TGTGCCAGCAGCAAAGCAGGGCGCTCCACTGAAGCTTTCTTT	CASSKAGRSTEAFF
TRBV7-3	few	TRBJ2-3	NA	TGTGCCAGCAGCTTAAGCCCCGTGGGGGATACGCAGTATTTT	CASSLSPVGDTQYF
TRBV7-3	NA	TRBJ2-1	NA	TGTGCCAGCAGCCAGTGGGGGGGCCTGTCCTACAATGAGCAGTTCTTC	CASSQWGGLSYNEQFF
TRBV30	NA	TRBJ1-5	NA	TGTGCCTGGAGTGTACCCGGGAGCTACGCAAATCAGCCCCAGCATTTT	CAWSVPGSYANQPQHF
TRBV19	NA	TRBJ2-2	TRBD2	TGTGCCAGTAGTACCCAACAATCTAGCGGGAGGGTCACCGGGGAGCTGTTTTTT	CASSTQQSSGRVTGELFF
TRBV19	once	TRBJ1-1	NA	TGTGCCAGTAGTATAGGACAGGTGATGATGAACACTGAAGCTTTCTTT	CASSIGQVMMNTEAFF
TRBV7-8	NA	TRBJ2-1	NA	TGTGCCAGCAGCTTAGGAGTCTCAGATGAGCAGTTCTTC	CASSLGVSDEQFF
TRBV9	NA	TRBJ1-3	TRBD1	TGTGCCAGCAGCGTAGAACTAGCCGGGACAGGGTCGTCAGGAAACACCATATATTTT	CASSVELAGTGSSGNTIYF
TRBV28	NA	TRBJ2-1	TRBD2	TGTGCCAGCAGGAAAACTAGCGGGAGAGTTCATGAGCAGTTCTTC	CASRKTSGRVHEQFF